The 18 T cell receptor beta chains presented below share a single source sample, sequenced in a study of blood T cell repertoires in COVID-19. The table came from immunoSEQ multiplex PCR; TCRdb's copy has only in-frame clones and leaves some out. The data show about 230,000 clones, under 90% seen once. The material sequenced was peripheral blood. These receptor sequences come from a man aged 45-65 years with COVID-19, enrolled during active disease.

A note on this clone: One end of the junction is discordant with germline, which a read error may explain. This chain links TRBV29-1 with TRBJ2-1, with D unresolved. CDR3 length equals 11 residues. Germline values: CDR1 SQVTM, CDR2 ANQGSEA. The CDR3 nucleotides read TGTGGAGCCCAGACTTCCAATGAGCAGTTCTTC. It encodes CGAQTSNEQFF.

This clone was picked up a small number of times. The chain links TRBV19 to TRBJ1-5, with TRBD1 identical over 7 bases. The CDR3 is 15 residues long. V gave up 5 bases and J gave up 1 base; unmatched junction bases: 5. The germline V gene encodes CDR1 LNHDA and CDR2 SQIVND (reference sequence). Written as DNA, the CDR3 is TGTGCCAGTAGTGAGGGGGCGCGGAGCAATCAGCCCCAGCATTTT. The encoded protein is CASSEGARSNQPQHF.

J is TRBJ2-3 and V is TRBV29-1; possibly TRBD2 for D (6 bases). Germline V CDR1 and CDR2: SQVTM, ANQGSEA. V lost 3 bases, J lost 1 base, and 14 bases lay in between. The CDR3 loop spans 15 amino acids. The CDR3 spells CSVDVLAERTDTQYF. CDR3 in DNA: TGCAGCGTTGACGTGTTAGCGGAGCGCACAGATACGCAGTATTTT.

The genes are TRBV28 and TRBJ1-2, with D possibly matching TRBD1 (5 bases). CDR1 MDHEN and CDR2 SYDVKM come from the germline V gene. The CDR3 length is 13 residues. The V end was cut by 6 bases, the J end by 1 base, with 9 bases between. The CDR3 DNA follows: TGTGCCAGCAGCCCACAGGTTAACTATGGCTACACCTTC. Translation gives CASSPQVNYGYTF.

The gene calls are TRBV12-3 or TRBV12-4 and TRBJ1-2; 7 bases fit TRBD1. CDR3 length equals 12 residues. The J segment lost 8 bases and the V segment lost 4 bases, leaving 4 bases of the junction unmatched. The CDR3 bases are TGTGCCAGCAGTTCAGGGGGTTACGGCTACACCTTC. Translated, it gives CASSSGGYGYTF.

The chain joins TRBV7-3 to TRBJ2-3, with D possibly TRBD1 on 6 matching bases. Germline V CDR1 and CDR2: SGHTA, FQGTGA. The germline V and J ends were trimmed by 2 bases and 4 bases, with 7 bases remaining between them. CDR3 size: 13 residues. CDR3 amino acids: CASSLSGADTQYF. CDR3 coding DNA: TGTGCCAGCAGCTTATCAGGGGCAGATACGCAGTATTTT.

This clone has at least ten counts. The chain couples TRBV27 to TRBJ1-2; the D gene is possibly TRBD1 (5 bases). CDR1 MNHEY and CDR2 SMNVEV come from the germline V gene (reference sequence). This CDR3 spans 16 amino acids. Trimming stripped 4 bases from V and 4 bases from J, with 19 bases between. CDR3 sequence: CASSSGVIGVAYGYTF. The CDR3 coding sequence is TGTGCCAGCAGTTCCGGAGTGATAGGGGTTGCCTATGGCTACACCTTC.

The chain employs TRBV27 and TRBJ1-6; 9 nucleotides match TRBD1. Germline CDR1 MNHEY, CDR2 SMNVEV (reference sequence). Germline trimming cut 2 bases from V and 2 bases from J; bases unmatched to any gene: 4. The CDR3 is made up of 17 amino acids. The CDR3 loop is CASSLLGTGTYNSPLHF. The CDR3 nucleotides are TGTGCCAGCAGTTTACTTGGGACAGGGACCTATAATTCACCCCTCCACTTT.

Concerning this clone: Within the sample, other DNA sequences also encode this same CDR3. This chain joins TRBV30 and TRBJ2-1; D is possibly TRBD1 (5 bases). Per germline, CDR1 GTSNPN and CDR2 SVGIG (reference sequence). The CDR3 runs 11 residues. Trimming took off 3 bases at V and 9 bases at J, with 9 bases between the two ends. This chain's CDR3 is CAWRGVGEQFF. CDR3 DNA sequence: TGTGCCTGGAGAGGGGTCGGTGAGCAGTTCTTC.

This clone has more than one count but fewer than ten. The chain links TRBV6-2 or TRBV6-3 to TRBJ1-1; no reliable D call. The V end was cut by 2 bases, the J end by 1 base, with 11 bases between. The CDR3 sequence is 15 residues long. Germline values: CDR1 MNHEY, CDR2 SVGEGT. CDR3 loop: CASSYDREGNTEAFF. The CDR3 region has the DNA TGTGCCAGCAGTTACGACCGGGAGGGGAACACTGAAGCTTTCTTT.

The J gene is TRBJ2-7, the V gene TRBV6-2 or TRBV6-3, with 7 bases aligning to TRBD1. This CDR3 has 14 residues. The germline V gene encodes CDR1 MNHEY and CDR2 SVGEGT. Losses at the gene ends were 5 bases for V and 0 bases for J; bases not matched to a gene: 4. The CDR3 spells CASSLTGSSYEQYF. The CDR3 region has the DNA TGTGCCAGCAGTCTGACAGGGAGCTCCTACGAGCAGTACTTC.

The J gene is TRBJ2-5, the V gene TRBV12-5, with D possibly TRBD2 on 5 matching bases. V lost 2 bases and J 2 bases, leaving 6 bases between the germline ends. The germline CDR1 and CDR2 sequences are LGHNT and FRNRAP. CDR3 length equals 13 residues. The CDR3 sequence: CASGLSGQETQYF. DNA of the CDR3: TGTGCTAGTGGTTTGTCGGGGCAAGAGACCCAGTACTTC.

Here the CDR3 reads CSADRGRYGYTF. DNA of the CDR3: TGCAGCGCGGACAGGGGGCGGTATGGCTACACCTTC. J is TRBJ1-2 and V is TRBV29-1; TRBD1 matches at 11 bases. V was clipped by 7 bases and J by 5 bases; unmatched bases: 3. The CDR3 is 12 amino acids. Germline values: CDR1 SQVTM, CDR2 ANQGSEA.

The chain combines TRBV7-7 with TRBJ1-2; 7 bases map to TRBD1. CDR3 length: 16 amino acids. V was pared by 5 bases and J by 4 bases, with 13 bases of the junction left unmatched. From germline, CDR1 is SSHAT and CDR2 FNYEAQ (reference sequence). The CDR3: CASSPVKAGGSYGYTF. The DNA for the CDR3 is TGTGCCAGCAGCCCTGTTAAGGCAGGGGGTAGCTATGGCTACACCTTC.

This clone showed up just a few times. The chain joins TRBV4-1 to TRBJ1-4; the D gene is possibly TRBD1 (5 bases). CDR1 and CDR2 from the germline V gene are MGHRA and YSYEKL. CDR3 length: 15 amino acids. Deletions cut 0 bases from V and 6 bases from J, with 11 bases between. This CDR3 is CASSQDGASDEKLFF. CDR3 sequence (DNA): TGCGCCAGCAGCCAAGATGGGGCCAGTGATGAAAAACTGTTTTTT.

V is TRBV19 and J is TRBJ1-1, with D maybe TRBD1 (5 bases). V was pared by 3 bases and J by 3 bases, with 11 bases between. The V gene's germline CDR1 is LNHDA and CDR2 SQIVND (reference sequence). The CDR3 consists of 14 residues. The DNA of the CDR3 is TGTGCCAGTAGTATTGAGTGGGGGGACACTGAAGCTTTCTTT. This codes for CASSIEWGDTEAFF.

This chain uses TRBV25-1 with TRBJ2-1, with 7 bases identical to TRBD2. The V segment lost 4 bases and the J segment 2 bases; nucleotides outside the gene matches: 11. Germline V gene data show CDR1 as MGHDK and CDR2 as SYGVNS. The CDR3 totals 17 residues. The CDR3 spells CASSGRGALAAYNEQFF. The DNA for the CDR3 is TGTGCCAGCAGTGGGAGAGGGGCTCTAGCGGCCTACAATGAGCAGTTCTTC.

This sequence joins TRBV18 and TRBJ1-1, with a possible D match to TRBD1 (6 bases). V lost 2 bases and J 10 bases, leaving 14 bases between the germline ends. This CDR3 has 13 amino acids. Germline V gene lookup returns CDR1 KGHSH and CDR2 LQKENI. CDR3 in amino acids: CASSPYEGRGAFF. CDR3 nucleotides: TGTGCCAGCTCACCATATGAGGGCAGGGGAGCTTTCTTT.